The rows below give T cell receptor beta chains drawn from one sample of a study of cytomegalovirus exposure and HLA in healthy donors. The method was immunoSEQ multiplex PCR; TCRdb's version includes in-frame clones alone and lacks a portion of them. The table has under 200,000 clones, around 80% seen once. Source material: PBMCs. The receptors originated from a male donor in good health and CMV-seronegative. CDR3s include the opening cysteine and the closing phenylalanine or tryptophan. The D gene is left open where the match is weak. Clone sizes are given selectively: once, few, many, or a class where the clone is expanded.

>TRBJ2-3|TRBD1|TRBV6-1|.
CASSEIQGAFSLGDTQYF
TGTGCCAGCAGTGAGATACAGGGGGCTTTTAGTCTCGGAGATACGCAGTATTTT
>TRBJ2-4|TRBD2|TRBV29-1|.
CSVDGEGVAKNIQYF
TGCAGCGTTGATGGGGAGGGCGTAGCCAAAAACATTCAGTACTTC
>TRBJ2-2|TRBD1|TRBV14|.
CASSQATGANTGELFF
TGTGCCAGCAGCCAAGCGACAGGGGCGAACACCGGGGAGCTGTTTTTT
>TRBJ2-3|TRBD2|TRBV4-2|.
CASSRGLGSTDTQYF
TGTGCCAGCAGCCGAGGACTAGGTAGCACAGATACGCAGTATTTT
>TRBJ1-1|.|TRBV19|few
CASSDERAQGRNTEAFF
TGTGCCAGTAGTGACGAAAGGGCGCAGGGCCGGAACACTGAAGCTTTCTTT
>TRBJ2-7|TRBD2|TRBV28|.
CASSLQGGGYEQYF
TGTGCCAGCAGTTTACAGGGCGGGGGTTACGAGCAGTACTTC
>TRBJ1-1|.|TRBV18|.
CASSTTGQNTEAFF
TGTGCCAGCTCAACAACGGGACAGAACACTGAAGCTTTCTTT
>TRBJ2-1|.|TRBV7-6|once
CASSLASPYNEQFF
TGTGCCAGCAGCTTAGCGTCCCCGTACAATGAGCAGTTCTTC
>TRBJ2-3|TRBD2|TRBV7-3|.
CASSFSGSDGDTQYF
TGTGCCAGCAGCTTTAGCGGGAGTGACGGGGATACGCAGTATTTT
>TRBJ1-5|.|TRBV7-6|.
CASSSMSGNNQPQHF
TGTGCCAGCAGCTCGATGTCAGGGAATAATCAGCCCCAGCATTTT
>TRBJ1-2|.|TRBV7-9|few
CASSLGVAGTYGYTF
TGTGCCAGCAGCTTAGGGGTTGCAGGAACCTATGGCTACACCTTC
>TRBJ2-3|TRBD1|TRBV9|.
CASSGQGADTQYF
TGTGCCAGCAGCGGACAGGGGGCAGATACGCAGTATTTT
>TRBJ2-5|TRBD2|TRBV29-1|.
CSVTYPGGQQETQYF
TGCAGCGTAACCTACCCGGGGGGGCAGCAAGAGACCCAGTACTTC
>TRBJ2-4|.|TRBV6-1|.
CVSFSGDRKNIQYF
TGTGTCAGCTTTTCGGGGGACAGAAAAAACATTCAGTACTTC
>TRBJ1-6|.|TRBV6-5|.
CASSYSAGYNSPLHF
TGTGCCAGCAGTTACTCGGCAGGTTATAATTCACCCCTCCACTTT
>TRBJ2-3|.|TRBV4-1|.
CASSQDPTGTDTQYF
TGCGCCAGCAGCCAAGATCCTACGGGCACAGATACGCAGTATTTT
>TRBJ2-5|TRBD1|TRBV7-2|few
CASGRTGSETQYF
TGTGCCAGCGGCAGGACAGGGTCAGAGACCCAGTACTTC
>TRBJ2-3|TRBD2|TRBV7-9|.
CASSLRRRGAGTDTQYF
TGTGCCAGCAGCTTACGTCGGCGGGGGGCGGGCACAGATACGCAGTATTTT
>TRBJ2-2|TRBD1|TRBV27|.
CASSRTGVPGELFF
TGTGCCAGCAGTCGTACAGGGGTCCCCGGGGAGCTGTTTTTT
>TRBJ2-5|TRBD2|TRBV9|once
CASSVGLAGLSETQYF
TGTGCCAGCAGCGTAGGTCTAGCGGGATTGTCGGAGACCCAGTACTTC
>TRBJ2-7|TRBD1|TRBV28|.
CASGMEDREGSYEQYF
TGTGCCAGCGGGATGGAAGACAGGGAAGGCTCCTACGAGCAGTACTTC
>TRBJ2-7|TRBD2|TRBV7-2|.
CASSSYSGKSEQYF
TGTGCCAGCAGCTCATATAGCGGGAAATCCGAGCAGTACTTC
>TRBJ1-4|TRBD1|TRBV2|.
CASKGQGREKLFF
TGTGCCAGCAAGGGACAGGGACGCGAAAAACTGTTTTTT
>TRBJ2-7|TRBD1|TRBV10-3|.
CANGDRPYEQYF
TGTGCCAACGGGGACAGGCCCTACGAGCAGTACTTC
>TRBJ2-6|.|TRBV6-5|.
CASRNSIGANVLTF
TGTGCCAGCAGAAATAGTATAGGGGCCAACGTCCTGACTTTC
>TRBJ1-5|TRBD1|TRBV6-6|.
CASSWGQGAYQPQHF
TGTGCCAGCAGTTGGGGACAGGGGGCATATCAGCCCCAGCATTTT
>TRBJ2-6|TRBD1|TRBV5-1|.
CASSSRQGATGANVLTF
TGCGCCAGCAGCTCACGACAGGGGGCGACCGGGGCCAACGTCCTGACTTTC
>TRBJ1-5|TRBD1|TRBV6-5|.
CASRPQGGSNQPQHF
TGTGCCAGCAGACCTCAGGGGGGCAGCAATCAGCCCCAGCATTTT
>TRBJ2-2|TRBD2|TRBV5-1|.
CASSLQRESTGELFF
TGCGCCAGCAGCTTACAGCGGGAGTCCACCGGGGAGCTGTTTTTT
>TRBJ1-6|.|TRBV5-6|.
CASSLLDRFNSPLHF
TGTGCCAGCAGCTTGCTGGACAGATTTAATTCACCCCTCCACTTT
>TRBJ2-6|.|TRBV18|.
CASSPPTNLGRANVLTF
TGTGCCAGCTCACCCCCCACCAACCTTGGGAGAGCCAACGTCCTGACTTTC
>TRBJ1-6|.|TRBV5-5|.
CASSLDRAISPLHF
TGTGCCAGCAGCTTGGACAGGGCCATCTCACCCCTCCACTTT
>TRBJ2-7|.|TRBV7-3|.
CASSSQGGGGTNF
TGTGCCAGCAGCTCACAGGGGGGGGGAGGAACGAACTTC
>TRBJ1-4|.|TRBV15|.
CATSFRTLYGGLEKLFF
TGTGCCACCAGCTTCCGAACCCTGTACGGGGGGCTAGAAAAACTGTTTTTT
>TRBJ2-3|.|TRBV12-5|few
CASGFFVSDTQYF
TGTGCTAGTGGTTTCTTCGTTTCAGATACGCAGTATTTT
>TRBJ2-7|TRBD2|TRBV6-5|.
CASSSWTSGRREQYF
TGTGCCAGCAGTTCGTGGACTAGCGGGAGGAGGGAGCAGTACTTC
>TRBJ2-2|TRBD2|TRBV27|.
CASSPVAGAAGELFF
TGTGCCAGCAGTCCAGTAGCGGGAGCGGCCGGGGAGCTGTTTTTT
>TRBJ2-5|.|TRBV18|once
CASSPQNQETQYF
TGTGCCAGCTCACCTCAGAACCAAGAGACCCAGTACTTC
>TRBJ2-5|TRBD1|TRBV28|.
CASSSAQPRTGYETQYF
TGTGCCAGCAGCTCCGCCCAACCTAGGACAGGGTATGAGACCCAGTACTTC
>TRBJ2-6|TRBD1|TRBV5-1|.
CASSLVGQGAGANVLTF
TGCGCCAGCAGCTTGGTAGGACAGGGGGCTGGGGCCAACGTCCTGACTTTC
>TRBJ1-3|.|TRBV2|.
CASSETYSGNTIYF
TGTGCCAGCAGTGAAACATACTCTGGAAACACCATATATTTT
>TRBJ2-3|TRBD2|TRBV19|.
CASSRLAGAFTDTQYF
TGTGCCAGTAGTAGACTAGCGGGAGCGTTCACAGATACGCAGTATTTT
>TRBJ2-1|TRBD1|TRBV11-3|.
CASSHDRGNEQFF
TGTGCCAGCAGCCATGACAGGGGAAATGAGCAGTTCTTC
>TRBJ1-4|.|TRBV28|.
CASSFEGTGGEKLFF
TGTGCCAGCAGTTTTGAGGGCACCGGGGGAGAAAAACTGTTTTTT
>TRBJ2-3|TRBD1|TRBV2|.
CASSRGLGTDTQYF
TGTGCCAGCAGTAGGGGGCTCGGCACAGATACGCAGTATTTT
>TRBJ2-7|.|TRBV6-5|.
CASSLGLIYEQYF
TGTGCCAGCAGTCTGGGCCTTATCTACGAGCAGTACTTC
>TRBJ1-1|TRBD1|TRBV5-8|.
CASHTTGTGGRGVAFF
TGTGCCAGCCATACAACCGGGACAGGGGGCAGAGGGGTAGCTTTCTTT
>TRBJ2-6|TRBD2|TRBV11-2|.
CASSFGGVGANVLTF
TGTGCCAGCAGCTTCGGGGGGGTTGGGGCCAACGTCCTGACTTTC
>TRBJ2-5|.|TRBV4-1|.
CASSQERVTGGETQYF
TGCGCCAGCAGCCAAGAAAGGGTGACAGGCGGGGAGACCCAGTACTTC
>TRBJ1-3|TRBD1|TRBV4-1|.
CASSRQGLSLSGNTIYF
TGCGCCAGCAGCCGACAGGGCCTCTCCCTCTCTGGAAACACCATATATTTT
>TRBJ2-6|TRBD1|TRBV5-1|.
CASGAPRGGALTGANVLTF
TGCGCCAGCGGGGCCCCCCGAGGGGGCGCCCTGACTGGGGCCAACGTCCTGACTTTC
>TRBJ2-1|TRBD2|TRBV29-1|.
CSVVGTSGEQFF
TGCAGCGTTGTGGGGACTAGCGGAGAGCAGTTCTTC
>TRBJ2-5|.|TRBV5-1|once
CASSLYSQQETQYF
TGCGCCAGCAGCTTGTACAGCCAACAAGAGACCCAGTACTTC
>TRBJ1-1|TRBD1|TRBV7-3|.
CASSWTGTDEAFF
TGTGCCAGCAGCTGGACAGGGACAGATGAAGCTTTCTTT
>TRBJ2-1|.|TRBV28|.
CASSSGLTSGEQFF
TGTGCCAGCAGTTCCGGACTGACCTCGGGGGAGCAGTTCTTC